Many counts were recorded for the clone carrying this T cell receptor beta chain. The sample comes from a study of regulatory T cells in long-lasting Graves disease. Arm-PCR with iRepertoire HTBI primers amplified the CDR3 regions for these TCR beta libraries. TCRdb reprocessed the multiplex PCR reads via MiXCR and lists one record per CDR3 protein. Here the sample spans 600,000 to 650,000 distinct CDR3 sequences, around 17% being singletons. Described time point: newly diagnosed GD, antithyroid drugs for less than 3 months. Generation of the TCR library employed RNA extracted from PBMCs. Trimming stripped 3 bases from V and 9 bases from J, with 9 bases between. There are 13 residues in the CDR3. Germline assignment: CDR1 MDHEN and CDR2 SYDVKM. These data were also reused for a study on T cells in Graves' hyperthyroidism and ophthalmopathy.

V gene TRBV28 combines with J gene TRBJ1-6, with D tentatively TRBD1 (5 bases). This TCR came from a woman younger than 45 with Graves disease. The sample here was peripheral blood mononuclear cells (PBMCs), taken at new diagnosis, from a patient treated with antithyroid drugs. CDR3 nucleotides: TGTGCCAGCAGTTTCGTGGGGCGTTCACCCCTCCACTTT. Protein product: CASSFVGRSPLHF.